What follows are 2 T cell receptor beta chains derived from one specimen sequenced in a study of T-cell reconstitution after alpha-beta-depleted transplantation in children. Preparation of the TCRbeta library involved a method that used unique molecular identifiers. From the PCR reads, TCRdb called clonotypes with MiXCR, one entry per CDR3 protein. The sample has 200,000 to 250,000 distinct CDR3 sequences, about 9.5% seen once. This specimen consisted of PBMCs from the stem cell graft donor, obtained from the stem cell graft. The source of these receptors is a human donor who donated a stem cell graft to a child with acute lymphoblastic leukemia.

This clonotype has at least ten counts. The chain carries TRBV5-1 and TRBJ2-3; weak D call: TRBD1 (6 bases). V dropped 0 bases and J dropped 4 bases, with 6 bases sitting between them. CDR1 is SGHRS and CDR2 is YFSETQ in the germline V gene. CDR3 length: 13 residues. CDR3 bases: TGCGCCAGCAGCTTGGAGGGGGCAGATACGCAGTATTTT. Its translation is CASSLEGADTQYF. Looking up the rest from reference TRBV5-1 and TRBJ2-3 gives the full variable domain: KAGVTQTPRYLIKTRGQQVTLSCSPISGHRSVSWYQQTPGQGLQFLFEYFSETQRNKGNFPGRFSGRQFSNSRSEMNVSTLELGDSALYLCASSLEGADTQYFGPGTRLTVL.

This clonotype was found many times. This chain uses TRBV5-1 with TRBJ1-1; D unresolved. Trimming cost V 3 bases and J 3 bases, with 12 bases left between them. CDR1 SGHRS and CDR2 YFSETQ come from the germline V gene. The CDR3 has 14 amino acids. CDR3 in amino acids: CASSSGRGDTEAFF. CDR3 bases: TGCGCCAGCAGCTCGGGCCGAGGAGACACTGAAGCTTTCTTT. Filled out from reference TRBV5-1 and TRBJ1-1, the complete variable domain reads KAGVTQTPRYLIKTRGQQVTLSCSPISGHRSVSWYQQTPGQGLQFLFEYFSETQRNKGNFPGRFSGRQFSNSRSEMNVSTLELGDSALYLCASSSGRGDTEAFFGQGTRLTVV.